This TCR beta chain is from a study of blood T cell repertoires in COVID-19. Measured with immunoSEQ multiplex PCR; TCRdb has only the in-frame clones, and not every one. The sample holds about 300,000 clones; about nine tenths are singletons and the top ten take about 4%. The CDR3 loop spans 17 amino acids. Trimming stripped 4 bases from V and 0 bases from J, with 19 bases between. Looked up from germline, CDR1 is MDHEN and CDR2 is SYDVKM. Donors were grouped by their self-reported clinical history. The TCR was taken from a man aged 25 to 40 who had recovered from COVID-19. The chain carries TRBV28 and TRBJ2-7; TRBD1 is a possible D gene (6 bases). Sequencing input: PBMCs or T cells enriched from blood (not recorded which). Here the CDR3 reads CASSSFRGPRFSYEQYF. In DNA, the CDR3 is TGTGCCAGCAGTTCATTCAGGGGCCCAAGATTCTCCTACGAGCAGTACTTC.